Here is one TCR beta chain with its context. The antigen is unknown. This table comes from immunoSEQ multiplex PCR, and its TCRdb copy is limited to in-frame clones, with some not included. The sample lists just under 35,000 clones; roughly 90% were seen once. These data belong to a study of OX40 agonist ivuxolimab in advanced cancers. Study-wide points: Researchers report that CD8+ T cells had, on average, more expanded clones than CD4+.

The cohort excluded patients with autoimmune disease history or systemic immunosuppression. Germline loops: CDR1 ENHRY, CDR2 SYGVKD. Between the trimmed V and J ends, which lost 7 bases and 0 bases, there was a span of 6 bases. The CDR3 consists of 12 residues. This receptor was taken from an adult with an advanced solid tumor such as melanoma, head and neck, liver or kidney cancer. This rearrangement joins TRBV10-3 to TRBJ2-5; no firm D call. Sequenced material: CD4+ or CD8+ T cells sorted from blood, taken in a trial of the OX40 agonist ivuxolimab. CDR3 sequence reads: CAITSNQETQYF. CDR3 in DNA: TGTGCCATCACTTCAAACCAAGAGACCCAGTACTTC.